The rows below give T cell receptor beta chains drawn from one sample of a study of cytomegalovirus exposure and HLA in healthy donors. The method was immunoSEQ multiplex PCR; TCRdb's version includes in-frame clones alone and lacks a portion of them. The sample has roughly 120,000 clones; roughly 78% are singletons. The sample was PBMCs. The receptor set was obtained from a male donor in good health and CMV-seronegative. Each CDR3 is given with its conserved first and last residue. The D gene is left open where the match is weak. Where a row states a size, it is once, few, many or the class of an expanded clone; other rows omit it.

d_gene	abundance	j_gene	len	v_gene	CDR3nt	CDR3aa
TRBD2	once	TRBJ2-1	15	TRBV5-1	TGCGCCAGCAGCTTGGGCGGGAGTTTCTACAATGAGCAGTTCTTC	CASSLGGSFYNEQFF
TRBD2	NA	TRBJ2-1	16	TRBV5-6	TGTGCCAGCAGCTTGGTTCCTAGCGGGAGGCGCAATGAGCAGTTCTTC	CASSLVPSGRRNEQFF
NA	NA	TRBJ1-2	13	TRBV7-2	TGTGCCAGCAGCCCCGACAGTACCCATGGCTACACCTTC	CASSPDSTHGYTF
TRBD2	once	TRBJ2-7	15	TRBV2	TGTGCCAGCAGCCCGACTAGCGGGGGGGCAGGCGAGCAGTACTTC	CASSPTSGGAGEQYF
NA	NA	TRBJ2-1	12	TRBV2	TGTGCCAGCAGTGAAGCCCGGGGGAGGAGGTTCTTC	CASSEARGRRFF
NA	once	TRBJ2-2	13	TRBV30	TGTGCCTGCCGGGACATAAACACCGGGGAGCTGTTTTTT	CACRDINTGELFF
TRBD1	NA	TRBJ1-1	13	TRBV6-5	TGTGCCAGCAGCCGACAGGGGCAAACTGAAGCTTTCTTT	CASSRQGQTEAFF
TRBD1	NA	TRBJ1-2	15	TRBV28	TGTGCCAGCAGCCGACGACTGGACAGGGGCTATGGCTACACCTTC	CASSRRLDRGYGYTF
NA	NA	TRBJ2-3	12	TRBV30	TGTGCCTGGAGTGTTGGCCCAGGGACGCAGTATTTT	CAWSVGPGTQYF
NA	NA	TRBJ1-6	13	TRBV6-6	TGTGCCAGCAGCCCTGACGACAGTTCACCCCTCCACTTT	CASSPDDSSPLHF
TRBD1	medium-sized	TRBJ1-1	14	TRBV7-6	TGTGCCAGCAGCCTAGGACAGGTCGGCACTGAAGCTTTCTTT	CASSLGQVGTEAFF
TRBD2	NA	TRBJ2-3	19	TRBV10-3	TGTGCCATCAGTGACCCCCGTAATAGCGGGGGGGTTAGCACAGATACGCAGTATTTT	CAISDPRNSGGVSTDTQYF
TRBD1	NA	TRBJ1-6	14	TRBV5-5	TGTGCCAGCACCTGGGGGACAGGTGGATCACCCCTCCACTTT	CASTWGTGGSPLHF
NA	NA	TRBJ2-3	16	TRBV5-1	TGCGCCAGCAGCTTGGGGGTTATAGGGGCGGCAGATACGCAGTATTTT	CASSLGVIGAADTQYF
NA	NA	TRBJ1-2	14	TRBV27	TGTGCCAGCAGTACAATCCGGACAGACTATGGCTACACCTTC	CASSTIRTDYGYTF
TRBD1	once	TRBJ2-2	15	TRBV5-6	TGTGCCAGCAGCCAATGGACAGGGATTATTGGGGAGCTGTTTTTT	CASSQWTGIIGELFF
NA	NA	TRBJ1-2	15	TRBV15	TGTGCCACCAGCAGAGAGGGGGGGCTTAACTATGGCTACACCTTC	CATSREGGLNYGYTF
NA	NA	TRBJ2-6	17	TRBV9	TGTGCCAGCAGCGTAGGCAGGCTGAGCTCTGGGGCCAACGTCCTGACTTTC	CASSVGRLSSGANVLTF
NA	NA	TRBJ1-3	15	TRBV19	TGTGCCAGTAGTCCCCGACAGCTCTCTGGAAACACCATATATTTT	CASSPRQLSGNTIYF
TRBD1	few	TRBJ2-7	14	TRBV14	TGTGCCAGCAGCCCCCGGGACAGGGTCTGGGAGCAGTACTTC	CASSPRDRVWEQYF
NA	NA	TRBJ2-1	13	TRBV5-4	TGTGCCAGCAGCTTGATAGGGGATCCTGAGCAGTTCTTC	CASSLIGDPEQFF
TRBD1	NA	TRBJ2-7	15	TRBV6-5	TGTGCCAGCAGTTCCCTCCACAGGGGTCGGGTCGAGCAGTACTTC	CASSSLHRGRVEQYF
TRBD1	NA	TRBJ1-5	13	TRBV6-8	TGTGCCAGCAAGCAGGGGGCCTATCAGCCCCAGCATTTT	CASKQGAYQPQHF
NA	NA	TRBJ1-2	8	TRBV9	TGTGCCAGCAGCGTAGGACACTTC	CASSVGHF